The clone carrying this T cell receptor (beta chain) came up a few times. The sample originates from a study of CD8+ T cells in alopecia areata. The germline V gene encodes CDR1 MNHEY and CDR2 SMNVEV (reference sequence). This CDR3 has 13 amino acids. V dropped 5 bases and J dropped 6 bases, with 11 bases sitting between them. RNA, once extracted, was reverse transcribed into cDNA for use as the sequencing template. Profiled with immunoSEQ multiplex PCR; TCRdb holds only in-frame clones, not every one. The sample comprises around 200,000 clones, 40% to 65% of which are singletons, and about 10% rests with the top ten. As for treatment: oral pan-JAK inhibitor, 5-10 mg twice daily.

The sequence was obtained from a human donor with alopecia areata. This sequence joins TRBV27 and TRBJ2-1; no firm D call. This sample comprised CD8+ T cells sorted from blood, obtained at week 24, from a patient treated with tofacitinib. CDR3 sequence reads: CASSRDRVNEQFF. The CDR3, as DNA: TGTGCCAGCAGTCGCGACCGCGTCAATGAGCAGTTCTTC.